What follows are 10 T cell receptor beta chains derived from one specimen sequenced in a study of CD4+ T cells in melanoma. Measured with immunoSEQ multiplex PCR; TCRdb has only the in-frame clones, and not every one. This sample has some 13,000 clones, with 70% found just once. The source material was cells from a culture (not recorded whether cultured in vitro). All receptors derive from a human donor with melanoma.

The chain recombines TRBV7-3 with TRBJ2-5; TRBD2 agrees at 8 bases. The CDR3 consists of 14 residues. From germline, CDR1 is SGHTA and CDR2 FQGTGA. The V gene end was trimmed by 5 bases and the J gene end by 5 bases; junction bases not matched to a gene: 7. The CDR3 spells CASSRSGALETQYF. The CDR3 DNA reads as TGTGCCAGCAGCCGTAGCGGGGCGCTGGAGACCCAGTACTTC.

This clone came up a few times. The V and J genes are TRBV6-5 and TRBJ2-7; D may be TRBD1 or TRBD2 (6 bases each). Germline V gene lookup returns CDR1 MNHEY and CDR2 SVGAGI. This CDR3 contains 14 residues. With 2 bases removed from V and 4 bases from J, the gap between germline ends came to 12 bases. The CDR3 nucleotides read TGTGCCAGCAGTTACGCCCGGGGGCGATACGAGCAGTACTTC. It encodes CASSYARGRYEQYF.

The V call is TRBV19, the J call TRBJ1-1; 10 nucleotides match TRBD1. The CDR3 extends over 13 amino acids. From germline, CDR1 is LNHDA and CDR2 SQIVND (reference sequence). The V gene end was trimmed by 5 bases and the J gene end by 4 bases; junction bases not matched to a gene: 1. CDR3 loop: CASSDRGRTEAFF. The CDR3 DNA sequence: TGTGCCAGTAGTGACAGGGGGCGCACTGAAGCTTTCTTT.

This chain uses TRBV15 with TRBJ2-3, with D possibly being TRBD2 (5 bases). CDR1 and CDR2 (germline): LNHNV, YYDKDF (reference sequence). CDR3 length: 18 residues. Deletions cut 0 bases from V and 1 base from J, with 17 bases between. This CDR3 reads CATSRDVRRGRGTDTQYF. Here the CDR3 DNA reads TGTGCCACCAGCAGAGATGTGAGACGGGGTAGGGGCACAGATACGCAGTATTTT.

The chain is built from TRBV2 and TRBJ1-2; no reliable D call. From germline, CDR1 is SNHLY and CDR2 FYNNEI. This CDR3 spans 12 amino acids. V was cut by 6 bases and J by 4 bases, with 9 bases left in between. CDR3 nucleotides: TGTGCCAGCAGGGGATTTGGCTATGGCTACACCTTC. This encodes CASRGFGYGYTF.

CDR3: CASSERQRGGELFF. The CDR3 DNA follows: TGTGCCAGCAGTGAAAGGCAAAGGGGCGGGGAGCTGTTTTTT. The chain links TRBV6-1 to TRBJ2-2; the D gene is possibly TRBD1 (5 bases). This CDR3 contains 14 residues. V was clipped by 2 bases and J by 7 bases, with 11 bases between them. In germline, CDR1 is MNHNS, CDR2 SASEGT.

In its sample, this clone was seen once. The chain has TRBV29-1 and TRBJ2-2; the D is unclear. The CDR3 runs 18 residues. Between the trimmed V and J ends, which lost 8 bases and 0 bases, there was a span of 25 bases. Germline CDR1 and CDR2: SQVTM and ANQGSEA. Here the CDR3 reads CSMKGIQKSGANTGELFF. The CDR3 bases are TGCAGCATGAAGGGTATACAGAAGTCTGGGGCGAACACCGGGGAGCTGTTTTTT.

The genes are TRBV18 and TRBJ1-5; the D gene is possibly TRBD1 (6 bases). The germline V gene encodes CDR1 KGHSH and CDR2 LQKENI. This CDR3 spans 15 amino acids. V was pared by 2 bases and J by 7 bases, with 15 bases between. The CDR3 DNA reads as TGTGCCAGCTCACCAAATGGGGGGCTTGACCAGCCCCAGCATTTT. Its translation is CASSPNGGLDQPQHF.

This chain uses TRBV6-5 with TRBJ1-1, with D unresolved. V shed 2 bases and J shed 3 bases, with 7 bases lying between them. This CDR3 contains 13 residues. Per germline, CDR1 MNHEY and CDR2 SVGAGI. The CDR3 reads CASSYNRDTEAFF. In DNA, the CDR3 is TGTGCCAGCAGTTACAACAGAGACACTGAAGCTTTCTTT.

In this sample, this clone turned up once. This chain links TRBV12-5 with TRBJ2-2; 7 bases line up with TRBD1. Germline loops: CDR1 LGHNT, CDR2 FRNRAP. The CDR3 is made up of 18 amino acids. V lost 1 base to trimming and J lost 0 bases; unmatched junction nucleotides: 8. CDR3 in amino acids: CASGLAPRQGPNTGELFF. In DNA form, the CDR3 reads TGTGCTAGTGGTTTGGCGCCTAGACAGGGCCCGAACACCGGGGAGCTGTTTTTT. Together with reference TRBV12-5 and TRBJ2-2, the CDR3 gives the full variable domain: DARVTQTPRHKVTEMGQEVTMRCQPILGHNTVFWYRQTMMQGLELLAYFRNRAPLDDSGMPKDRFSAEMPDATLATLKIQPSEPRDSAVYFCASGLAPRQGPNTGELFFGEGSRLTVL.